Listed below are T cell receptor beta chains from one sample, sequenced in a study of CD8+ T cells in alopecia areata. Repertoires were generated with immunoSEQ multiplex PCR, while TCRdb's copy carries only in-frame clones and drops some. The table includes 150,000 or so clones, around 87% detected once. The sample was CD8+ T cells sorted from blood, taken at week 0. These receptors all stem from a human donor with alopecia areata. CDR3s include the opening cysteine and the closing phenylalanine or tryptophan. A D gene is named only where the DNA matches it firmly. Clone size appears in some rows only: once, few, many, or a class for an expanded clone.

D gene,clone size,CDR3 length,J gene,V gene,CDR3 DNA,CDR3 protein
TRBD1,once,16,TRBJ2-1,TRBV5-1,TGCGCCAGCAGCTCCTACCGGGACAGGGGGGTCAATGAGCAGTTCTTC,CASSSYRDRGVNEQFF
NA,NA,16,TRBJ2-1,TRBV5-4,TGTGCCAGCAGCCTGGGGGAGAACGACCCCTACAATGAGCAGTTCTTC,CASSLGENDPYNEQFF
NA,medium-sized,14,TRBJ1-1,TRBV7-9,TGTGCCAGCAGACCCTCGGGGGCAGAGACTGAAGCTTTCTTT,CASRPSGAETEAFF
NA,once,14,TRBJ2-1,TRBV30,TGTGCCTGGAGTTTTGGGGGGGGGCTCGATGAGCAGTTCTTC,CAWSFGGGLDEQFF
NA,NA,15,TRBJ2-7,TRBV7-9,TGTGCCAGCAGCTTGGACAGCGGGACCGCCTACGAGCAGTACTTC,CASSLDSGTAYEQYF
NA,NA,13,TRBJ2-1,TRBV29-1,TGCAGCGTTCACCTTAGAGGGTACAATGAGCAGTTCTTC,CSVHLRGYNEQFF
TRBD2,few,14,TRBJ2-1,TRBV27,TGTGCCAGCAGTAGCGGGGGGTACTACAATGAGCAGTTCTTC,CASSSGGYYNEQFF
NA,NA,13,TRBJ2-2,TRBV5-1,TGCGCCAGCCACCCAGGGTACACCGGGGAGCTGTTTTTT,CASHPGYTGELFF
NA,NA,13,TRBJ2-2,TRBV7-2,TGTGCCAGCAGTCCGGGGGGCGGCGGGGAGCTGTTTTTT,CASSPGGGGELFF
NA,NA,16,TRBJ2-3,TRBV27,TGTGCCAGCAGTGGAGGGACCACCAGGTATACAGATACGCAGTATTTT,CASSGGTTRYTDTQYF
NA,NA,14,TRBJ1-1,TRBV7-9,TGTGCCAGCAGCTCAGGGAATCTGGGCACTGAAGCTTTCTTT,CASSSGNLGTEAFF
TRBD1,NA,15,TRBJ1-4,TRBV27,TGTGCCAGCACTTCCGTACACAGGGGAGAGGAAAAACTGTTTTTT,CASTSVHRGEEKLFF
NA,NA,13,TRBJ1-1,TRBV4-2,TGTGCCAGCAGCCAGACGGAGAACACTGAAGCTTTCTTT,CASSQTENTEAFF
NA,few,13,TRBJ2-7,TRBV29-1,TGCAGCGTTGAAATTGCAGGGTCGAGCGAGCAGTACTTC,CSVEIAGSSEQYF
NA,NA,13,TRBJ2-1,TRBV27,TGTGCCAGCAGTTTTGCGCGGGACAATGAGCAGTTCTTC,CASSFARDNEQFF
TRBD2,NA,14,TRBJ2-3,TRBV30,TGTGCCTGGACGGGACTAGCGAACACAGATACGCAGTATTTT,CAWTGLANTDTQYF
TRBD2,NA,16,TRBJ2-1,TRBV4-1,TGCGCCAGCAGCCGGGGGAGCGGGAGGGCCTCCCATGAGCAGTTCTTC,CASSRGSGRASHEQFF
TRBD2,NA,15,TRBJ2-2,TRBV29-1,TGCAGCGTTGACGGCGCGGGAGACGGAACCGGGGAGCTGTTTTTT,CSVDGAGDGTGELFF
TRBD2,NA,18,TRBJ2-2,TRBV15,TGTGCCACCAGCAGAGATGCCTTGAGCGGGGCGAACACCGGGGAGCTGTTTTTT,CATSRDALSGANTGELFF
NA,NA,12,TRBJ2-7,TRBV28,TGTGCCAGCAGTTTCAGTTCCTACGAGCAGTACTTC,CASSFSSYEQYF
TRBD2,NA,14,TRBJ2-7,TRBV2,TGTGCCAGCAGGGGACTAGCGGCCCCCTACGAGCAGTACTTC,CASRGLAAPYEQYF
NA,NA,15,TRBJ2-1,TRBV9,TGTGCCAGCAGCGGAACAGACGGGGGTTGGCGCGAGCAGTTCTTC,CASSGTDGGWREQFF
TRBD2,NA,15,TRBJ2-7,TRBV27,TGTGCCAGCAGTTTCGGCGGGAGGACGCGGAACGAGCAGTACTTC,CASSFGGRTRNEQYF
NA,once,12,TRBJ2-7,TRBV27,TGTGCCAGCGGTCTTTGGGGGTACGAGCAGTACTTC,CASGLWGYEQYF
NA,few,15,TRBJ2-5,TRBV7-9,TGTGCCAGCAGCCGAAAGGTGACTGAAGGAGAGACCCAGTACTTC,CASSRKVTEGETQYF
NA,NA,14,TRBJ1-2,TRBV27,TGTGCCAGCAGTTTCGATGGAGCTAACTATGGCTACACCTTC,CASSFDGANYGYTF
NA,NA,15,TRBJ2-7,TRBV7-9,TGTGCCAGCAGCTCGGGAGACAGGGAGGCCTACGAGCAGTACTTC,CASSSGDREAYEQYF
NA,NA,15,TRBJ2-7,TRBV21-1,TGTGCCAGCAATAAACCGGAGGGCGGTTGTTACGAGCAGTACTTC,CASNKPEGGCYEQYF
TRBD1,few,14,TRBJ1-4,TRBV9,TGTGCCAGCAGCGTCGGGACAGGGGGTGAAAAACTGTTTTTT,CASSVGTGGEKLFF
NA,NA,14,TRBJ1-1,TRBV6-5,TGTGCCAGCAGGAATCTCGGAGGGGCCACTGAAGCTTTCTTT,CASRNLGGATEAFF
TRBD2,NA,15,TRBJ2-3,TRBV7-8,TGTGCCAGCAGGACCGTAGCGGGGGATTCAGATACGCAGTATTTT,CASRTVAGDSDTQYF
TRBD1,NA,14,TRBJ1-4,TRBV27,TGTGCCAGCAGTTTCACAGGGGTGGGCGAAAAACTGTTTTTT,CASSFTGVGEKLFF
NA,NA,18,TRBJ2-3,TRBV5-6,TGTGCCAGCAGCGTCTTCCGGGACTTCCCATACCGCACAGATACGCAGTATTTT,CASSVFRDFPYRTDTQYF